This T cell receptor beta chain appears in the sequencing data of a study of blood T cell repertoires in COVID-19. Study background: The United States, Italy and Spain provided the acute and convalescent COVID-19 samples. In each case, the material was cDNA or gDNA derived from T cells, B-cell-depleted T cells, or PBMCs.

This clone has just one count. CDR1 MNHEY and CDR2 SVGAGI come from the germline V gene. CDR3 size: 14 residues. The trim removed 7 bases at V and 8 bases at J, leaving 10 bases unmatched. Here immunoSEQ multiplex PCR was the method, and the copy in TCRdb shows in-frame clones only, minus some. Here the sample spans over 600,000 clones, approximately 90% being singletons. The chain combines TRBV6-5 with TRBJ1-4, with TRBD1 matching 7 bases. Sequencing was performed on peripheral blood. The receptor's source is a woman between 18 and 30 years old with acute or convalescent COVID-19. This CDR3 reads CASITGAPGEKLFF. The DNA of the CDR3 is TGTGCCAGCATTACAGGGGCCCCTGGCGAAAAACTGTTTTTT.